One sample yielded the 5 T cell receptor beta chains listed below, sequenced in a study of T cells in localized non-small cell lung cancer. TCRdb's copy holds only in-frame clones and misses some; the assay was immunoSEQ multiplex PCR. The sample lists about 53,000 clones; 75% to 90% were seen once. Material: peripheral blood mononuclear cells, obtained before any cancer treatment. The receptors derive from a man aged 35 to 69 with stage III lung adenocarcinoma.

The chain is built from TRBV6-5 and TRBJ1-5, with D possibly matching TRBD1 (5 bases). The germline CDR1 and CDR2 sequences are MNHEY and SVGAGI. The CDR3 is 13 residues long. The V and J ends lost 6 bases and 3 bases respectively, with 9 bases between them. The CDR3 sequence: CASSDGTNQPQHF. The CDR3 region has the DNA TGTGCCAGCAGCGACGGGACCAATCAGCCCCAGCATTTT.

The V gene is TRBV18, the J gene TRBJ2-7; either TRBD1 or TRBD2 may supply D (6 bases each). The CDR3 runs to 15 residues. V lost 5 bases and J 9 bases, leaving 23 bases between the germline ends. Per the germline V gene, CDR1 is KGHSH and CDR2 is LQKENI. The CDR3 coding sequence is TGTGCCAGCTCATCACAGGGTATTGGTGCCGGGGGGCAGTACTTC. Amino acid sequence: CASSSQGIGAGGQYF. The full variable domain, with the rest looked up from reference TRBV18 and TRBJ2-7, is NAGVMQNPRHLVRRRGQEARLRCSPMKGHSHVYWYRQLPEEGLKFMVYLQKENIIDESGMPKERFSAEFPKEGPSILRIQQVVRGDSAAYFCASSSQGIGAGGQYFGPGTRLTVT.

The chain joins TRBV6-1 to TRBJ2-7, with D perhaps given as TRBD1 or TRBD2 (5 bases each). The CDR3 consists of 14 residues. Looked up from germline, CDR1 is MNHNS and CDR2 is SASEGT. Trimming shortened V by 2 bases and J by 4 bases, and 12 bases separated the two germline ends. Written as DNA, the CDR3 is TGTGCCAGCAGTGAACAGGGAGAATCTTACGAGCAGTACTTC. It is translated as CASSEQGESYEQYF.

The chain recombines TRBV5-6 with TRBJ1-1; D gene unclear. Germline-derived CDR1 and CDR2 are SGHDT and YYEEEE. V was trimmed by 4 bases and J by 7 bases, leaving 8 bases between them. The CDR3 loop spans 11 amino acids. The CDR3 loop reads CASSIRDEAFF. The CDR3 DNA follows: TGTGCCAGCAGCATTAGGGATGAAGCTTTCTTT.

This sequence joins TRBV5-1 and TRBJ2-7; 11 bases map to TRBD1. In germline, CDR1 is SGHRS, CDR2 YFSETQ. The CDR3 sequence is 14 residues long. Germline trimming cut 2 bases from V and 6 bases from J; bases unmatched to any gene: 4. The CDR3 DNA reads TGCGCCAGCAGCTTCGGGACAGGGGGTGGCGAGCAGTACTTC. It translates to CASSFGTGGGEQYF.